This passage covers 5 T cell receptor beta chains from one sample sequenced in a study of CD8+ T cells in alopecia areata. The treatment was: oral pan-JAK inhibitor, 5-10 mg twice daily. cDNA prepared by RNA extraction and subsequent reverse transcription served as the template for sequencing. Libraries were prepared by immunoSEQ multiplex PCR; TCRdb keeps only in-frame clonotypes and omits some of them. This sample has about 210,000 clones, with under 75% found just once. The sample here was CD4+ T cells sorted from blood, taken at week 4, from a patient treated with tofacitinib. The receptors originated from a human donor with alopecia areata.

CDR3 loop: CASSPRDRSSERNTEAFF. CDR3 nucleotide sequence: TGTGCCAGCAGTCCGAGGGACAGGAGTTCAGAACGGAACACTGAAGCTTTCTTT. The rearrangement links TRBV27 to TRBJ1-1, with TRBD1 matching over 8 bases. The trim removed 5 bases at V and 1 base at J, leaving 15 bases unmatched. The CDR3 contains 18 residues. CDR1 MNHEY and CDR2 SMNVEV come from the germline V gene (reference sequence).

This clone was counted only a few times. Other DNA sequences of this sample code for an identical CDR3. The chain combines TRBV6-5 with TRBJ1-5; 11 nucleotides match TRBD1. There are 14 residues in the CDR3. Germline CDR1 and CDR2: MNHEY and SVGAGI. Trimming took 6 bases from V and 4 from J; bases not matched to a gene: 2. The CDR3 here is CASSRDRGNQPQHF. CDR3 coding DNA: TGTGCCAGCAGCCGGGACAGGGGGAATCAGCCCCAGCATTTT.

The gene calls are TRBV30 and TRBJ2-2; D ambiguous. The germline V and J ends were trimmed by 4 bases and 2 bases, with 5 bases remaining between them. Germline V gene sequence: CDR1 GTSNPN, CDR2 SVGIG (reference sequence). The CDR3 length is 12 residues. The CDR3 coding sequence is TGTGCCTGGAATACAAACACCGGGGAGCTGTTTTTT. Protein product: CAWNTNTGELFF.

This clone was seen more than once but under ten times. The V gene is TRBV11-3, the J gene TRBJ2-1; TRBD2 matches at 8 bases. Germline V lookup: CDR1 SGHNT, CDR2 YENEEA. The CDR3 covers 16 residues. Trimming at V came to 4 bases and at J to 6 bases, leaving 11 bases not matched to a gene. DNA of the CDR3: TGTGCCAGCAGCTCAAACGAGCGGGGGTATCGCAATGAGCAGTTCTTC. Translating gives CASSSNERGYRNEQFF.

V gene TRBV9 combines with J gene TRBJ2-1, with D possibly being TRBD1 (5 bases). The CDR3 consists of 12 residues. Trimming took 0 bases from V and 8 from J, leaving 6 bases between them. Germline V gene lookup returns CDR1 SGDLS and CDR2 YYNGEE. For the CDR3, the DNA is TGTGCCAGCAGCGTAGGGGGCCATGAGCAGTTCTTC. It encodes CASSVGGHEQFF.